The present TCR beta chain was sequenced within a study of cytomegalovirus exposure and HLA in healthy donors. Vbeta (60) and Jbeta (13) primers were used in the PCR. The table came from immunoSEQ multiplex PCR; TCRdb's copy has only in-frame clones and leaves some out. The table includes about 88,000 clones, around 89% detected once. Study outcomes and limitations: Using a false discovery rate of 0.05, a later analysis showed that about 16,000 TCR beta sequences were associated with HLA alleles. Compared with the roughly 730-donor mean, an Asian-associated ancestry cluster reportedly had fewer N-insertions, according to a later analysis.

With regard to this clone: No antigen is known for it.

Sequenced: PBMCs. This clonotype originated in a man between 18 and 29 years old in good health and CMV-seronegative.

In DNA form, the CDR3 reads TGTGCCAGTAGTATTCAACCGGGGGGCGAGCAGTACTTC. This encodes CASSIQPGGEQYF. The chain couples TRBV19 to TRBJ2-7; the match to TRBD2 covers 7 bases. V was clipped by 3 bases and J by 6 bases; unmatched bases: 5. This CDR3 spans 13 amino acids. Germline loops: CDR1 LNHDA, CDR2 SQIVND (reference sequence).